The 5 T cell receptor beta chains in this list originate from one sample, sequenced in a study of blood T cell repertoires in COVID-19. TCRdb keeps only in-frame clones here, not all; method: immunoSEQ multiplex PCR. The data contain tens of thousands of clones, under 85% of them seen just once; the ten biggest clones take up about 7.7%. The sequenced sample was peripheral blood. The receptors were sampled from a man between 60 and 75 years old with active COVID-19.

The chain is built from TRBV9 and TRBJ2-2; tentative D call: TRBD1 (5 bases). Germline CDR1 is SGDLS and CDR2 is YYNGEE. Between the trimmed V and J ends, which lost 2 bases and 6 bases, there was a span of 14 bases. This CDR3 has 15 residues. CDR3 region: CASSVTGFSPGELFF. The CDR3 DNA reads TGTGCCAGCAGCGTTACAGGCTTTTCCCCCGGGGAGCTGTTTTTT.

In its sample, this clone was seen once. The chain combines TRBV15 with TRBJ2-3; 7 nucleotides align to TRBD1. This CDR3 spans 15 amino acids. With 2 bases clipped from V and 3 bases from J, the junction kept 5 bases outside the gene matches. The germline V gene encodes CDR1 LNHNV and CDR2 YYDKDF (reference sequence). The DNA of the CDR3 is TGTGCCACCAGCAGACAGGGGACAGTTACAGATACGCAGTATTTT. Its translation is CATSRQGTVTDTQYF. Combining the CDR3 with reference TRBV15 and TRBJ2-3 gives the whole variable domain DAMVIQNPRYQVTQFGKPVTLSCSQTLNHNVMYWYQQKSSQAPKLLFHYYDKDFNNEADTPDNFQSRRPNTSFCFLDIRSPGLGDTAMYLCATSRQGTVTDTQYFGPGTRLTVL.

This chain joins TRBV19 and TRBJ1-3; weak D call: TRBD1 (5 bases). Trimming pared 5 bases from V and 4 bases from J, leaving 9 bases between. CDR1 and CDR2 from the germline V gene are LNHDA and SQIVND (reference sequence). CDR3 length equals 13 residues. CDR3 nucleotides: TGTGCCAGTAGTCGGGGGAGGGGAAACACCATATATTTT. Translated, it gives CASSRGRGNTIYF.

V and J are TRBV5-1 and TRBJ2-1, with a weak D call TRBD2 (7 bases). CDR1 SGHRS and CDR2 YFSETQ come from the germline V gene. CDR3 length: 17 residues. V was pared by 2 bases and J by 9 bases, with 24 bases between. DNA of the CDR3: TGCGCCAGCAGCTTACGGGGGGCCGGGGGCGCGGTTGTTGAGCAGTTCTTC. Its protein product is CASSLRGAGGAVVEQFF. The full variable domain, with the rest looked up from reference TRBV5-1 and TRBJ2-1, is KAGVTQTPRYLIKTRGQQVTLSCSPISGHRSVSWYQQTPGQGLQFLFEYFSETQRNKGNFPGRFSGRQFSNSRSEMNVSTLELGDSALYLCASSLRGAGGAVVEQFFGPGTRLTVL.

This sequence joins TRBV4-1 and TRBJ1-2; no firm D call. The CDR3 totals 15 residues. Germline CDR1 MGHRA, CDR2 YSYEKL. The germline V and J ends were trimmed by 0 bases and 4 bases, with 12 bases remaining between them. The DNA for the CDR3 is TGCGCCAGCAGCCAAGATCGCAGGCGGGGCTATGGCTACACCTTC. It translates to CASSQDRRRGYGYTF.